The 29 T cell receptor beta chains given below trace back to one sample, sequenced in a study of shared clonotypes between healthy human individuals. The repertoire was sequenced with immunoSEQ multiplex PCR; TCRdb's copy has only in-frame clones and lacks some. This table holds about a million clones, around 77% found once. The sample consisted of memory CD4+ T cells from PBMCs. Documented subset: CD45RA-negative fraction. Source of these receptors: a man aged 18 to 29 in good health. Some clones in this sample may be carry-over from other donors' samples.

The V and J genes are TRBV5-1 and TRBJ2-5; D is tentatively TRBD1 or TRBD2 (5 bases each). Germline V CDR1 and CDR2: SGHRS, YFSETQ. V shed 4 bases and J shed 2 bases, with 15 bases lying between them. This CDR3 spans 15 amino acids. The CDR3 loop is CASSAQGSGQETQYF. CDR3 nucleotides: TGCGCCAGCAGCGCCCAGGGTTCGGGACAAGAGACCCAGTACTTC.

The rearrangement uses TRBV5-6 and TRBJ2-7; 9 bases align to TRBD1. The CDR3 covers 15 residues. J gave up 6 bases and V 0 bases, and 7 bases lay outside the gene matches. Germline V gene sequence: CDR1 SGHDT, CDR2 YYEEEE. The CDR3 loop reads CASSLVGDREAEQYF. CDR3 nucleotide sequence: TGTGCCAGCAGCTTGGTTGGGGACAGGGAGGCCGAGCAGTACTTC. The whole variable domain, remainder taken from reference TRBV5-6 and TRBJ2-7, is DAGVTQSPTHLIKTRGQQVTLRCSPKSGHDTVSWYQQALGQGPQFIFQYYEEEERQRGNFPDRFSGHQFPNYSSELNVNALLLGDSALYLCASSLVGDREAEQYFGPGTRLTVT.

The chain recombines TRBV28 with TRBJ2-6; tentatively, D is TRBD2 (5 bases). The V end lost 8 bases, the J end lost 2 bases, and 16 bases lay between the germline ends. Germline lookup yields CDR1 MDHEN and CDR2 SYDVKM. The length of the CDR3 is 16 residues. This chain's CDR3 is CASHPSETTGANVLTF. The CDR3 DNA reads TGTGCCAGCCACCCCTCTGAGACTACTGGGGCCAACGTCCTGACTTTC.

DNA of the CDR3: TGTGCCAGCTCACCTTACATACCGGGACAGGGTTTTTCCGGGGAGCTGTTTTTT. Translating gives CASSPYIPGQGFSGELFF. This chain uses TRBV18 with TRBJ2-2; 9 bases match TRBD1. After removal of 3 bases from V and 6 bases from J, the junction contained 14 bases not matched to a gene. This CDR3 has 18 amino acids. Germline V lookup: CDR1 KGHSH, CDR2 LQKENI. Looking up the rest from reference TRBV18 and TRBJ2-2 gives the full variable domain: NAGVMQNPRHLVRRRGQEARLRCSPMKGHSHVYWYRQLPEEGLKFMVYLQKENIIDESGMPKERFSAEFPKEGPSILRIQQVVRGDSAAYFCASSPYIPGQGFSGELFFGEGSRLTVL.

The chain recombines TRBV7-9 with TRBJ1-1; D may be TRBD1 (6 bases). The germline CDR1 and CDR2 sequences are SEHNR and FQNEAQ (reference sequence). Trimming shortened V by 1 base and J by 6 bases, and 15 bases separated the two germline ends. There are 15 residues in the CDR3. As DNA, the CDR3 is TGTGCCAGCAGCTTAGAGGGGGGACCACCATCTGAAGCTTTCTTT. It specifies CASSLEGGPPSEAFF.

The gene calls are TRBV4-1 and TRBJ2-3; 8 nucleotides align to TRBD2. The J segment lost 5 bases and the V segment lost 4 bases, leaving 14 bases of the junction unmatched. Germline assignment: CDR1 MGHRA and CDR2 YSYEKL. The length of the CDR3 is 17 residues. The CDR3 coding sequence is TGCGCCAGCAGCCGAGGACTAGCTACAGTTACGGGAGATACGCAGTATTTT. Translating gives CASSRGLATVTGDTQYF.

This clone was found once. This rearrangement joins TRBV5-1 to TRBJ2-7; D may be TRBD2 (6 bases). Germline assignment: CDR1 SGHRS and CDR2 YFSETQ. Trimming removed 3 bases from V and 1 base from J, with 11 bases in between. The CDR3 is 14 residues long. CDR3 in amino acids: CASSSTRQSYEQYF. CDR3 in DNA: TGCGCCAGCAGCTCGACTAGACAGTCCTACGAGCAGTACTTC.

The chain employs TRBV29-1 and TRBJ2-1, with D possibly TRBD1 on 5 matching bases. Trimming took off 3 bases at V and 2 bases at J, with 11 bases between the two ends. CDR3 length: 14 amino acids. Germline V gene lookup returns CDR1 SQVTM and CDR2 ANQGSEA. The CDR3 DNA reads TGCAGCGTTGAGGCAGACAGAGCCTACAATGAGCAGTTCTTC. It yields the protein CSVEADRAYNEQFF.

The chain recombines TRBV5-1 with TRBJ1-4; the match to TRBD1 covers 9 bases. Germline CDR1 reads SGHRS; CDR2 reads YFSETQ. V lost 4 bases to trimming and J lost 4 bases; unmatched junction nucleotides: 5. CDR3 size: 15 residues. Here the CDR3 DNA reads TGCGCCAGCAGCCCCGGGACAGGGAGTAATGAAAAACTGTTTTTT. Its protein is CASSPGTGSNEKLFF. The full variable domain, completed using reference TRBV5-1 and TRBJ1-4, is KAGVTQTPRYLIKTRGQQVTLSCSPISGHRSVSWYQQTPGQGLQFLFEYFSETQRNKGNFPGRFSGRQFSNSRSEMNVSTLELGDSALYLCASSPGTGSNEKLFFGSGTQLSVL.

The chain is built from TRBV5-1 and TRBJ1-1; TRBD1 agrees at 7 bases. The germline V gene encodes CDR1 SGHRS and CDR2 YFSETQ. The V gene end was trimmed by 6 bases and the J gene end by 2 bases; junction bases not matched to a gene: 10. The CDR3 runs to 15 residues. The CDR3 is CASTVGTGANTEAFF. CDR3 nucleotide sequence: TGCGCCAGCACGGTTGGAACAGGGGCTAACACTGAAGCTTTCTTT.

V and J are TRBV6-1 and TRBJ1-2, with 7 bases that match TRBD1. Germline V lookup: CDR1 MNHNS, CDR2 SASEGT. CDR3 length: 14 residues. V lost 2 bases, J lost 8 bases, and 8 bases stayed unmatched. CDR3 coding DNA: TGTGCCAGCAGTGAATTAAACAGGGGACAAGGCTACACCTTC. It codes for CASSELNRGQGYTF.

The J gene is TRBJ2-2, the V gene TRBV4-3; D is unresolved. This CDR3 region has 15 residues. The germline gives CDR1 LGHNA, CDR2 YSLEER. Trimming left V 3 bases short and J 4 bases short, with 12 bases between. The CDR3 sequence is CASSHFTSLTGELFF. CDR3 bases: TGCGCCAGCAGCCACTTTACGTCCCTCACCGGGGAGCTGTTTTTT.

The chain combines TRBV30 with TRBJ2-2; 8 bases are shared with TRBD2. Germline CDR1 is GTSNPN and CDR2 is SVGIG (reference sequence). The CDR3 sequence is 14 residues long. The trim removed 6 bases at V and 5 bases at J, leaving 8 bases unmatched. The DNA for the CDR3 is TGTGCCTGCCAAGCGGGAGTCAAGACCGGGGAGCTGTTTTTT. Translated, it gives CACQAGVKTGELFF.

The CDR3, as DNA: TGTGCCAGCAGTTACTGGGGGGATCAGCCCCAGCATTTT. Translation: CASSYWGDQPQHF. The rearrangement joins TRBV6-6 to TRBJ1-5; TRBD1 is a possible D gene (5 bases). This CDR3 comprises 13 residues. Trimming shortened V by 1 base and J by 5 bases, and 6 bases separated the two germline ends. Germline V gene data show CDR1 as MNHNY and CDR2 as SVGAGI (reference sequence).

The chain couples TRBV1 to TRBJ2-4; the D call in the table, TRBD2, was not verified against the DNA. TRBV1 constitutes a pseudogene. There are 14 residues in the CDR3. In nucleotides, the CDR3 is TGCACCAGCAGCCCGAGAGGGTTAAAAAACATTCAGTACTTC. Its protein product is CTSSPRGLKNIQYF.

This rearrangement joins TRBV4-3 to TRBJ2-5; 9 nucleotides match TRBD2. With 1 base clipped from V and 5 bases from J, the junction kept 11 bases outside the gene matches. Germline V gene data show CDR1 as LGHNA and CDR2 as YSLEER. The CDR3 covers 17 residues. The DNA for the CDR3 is TGCGCCAGCAGCCAAGTTCCTAGCGGGATACAGGGGGAGACCCAGTACTTC. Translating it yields CASSQVPSGIQGETQYF.

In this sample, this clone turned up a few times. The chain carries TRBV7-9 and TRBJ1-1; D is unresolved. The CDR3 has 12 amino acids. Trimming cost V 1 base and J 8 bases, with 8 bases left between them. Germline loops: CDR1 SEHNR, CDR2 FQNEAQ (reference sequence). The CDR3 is CASSLVQFEAFF. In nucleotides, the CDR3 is TGTGCCAGCAGCTTAGTCCAGTTCGAAGCTTTCTTT.

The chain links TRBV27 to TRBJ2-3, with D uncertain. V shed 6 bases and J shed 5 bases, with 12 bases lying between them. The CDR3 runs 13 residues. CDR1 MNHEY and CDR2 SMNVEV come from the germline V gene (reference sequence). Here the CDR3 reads CASSYWGGDTQYF. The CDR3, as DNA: TGTGCCAGCAGCTACTGGGGTGGAGATACGCAGTATTTT.

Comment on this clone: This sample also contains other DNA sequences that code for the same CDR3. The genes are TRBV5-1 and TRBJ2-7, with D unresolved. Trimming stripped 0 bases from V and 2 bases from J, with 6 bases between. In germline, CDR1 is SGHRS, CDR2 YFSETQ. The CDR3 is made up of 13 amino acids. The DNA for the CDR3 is TGCGCCAGCAGCTTGGCCGGCCCCTACGAGCAGTACTTC. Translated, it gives CASSLAGPYEQYF. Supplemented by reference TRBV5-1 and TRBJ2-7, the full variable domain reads KAGVTQTPRYLIKTRGQQVTLSCSPISGHRSVSWYQQTPGQGLQFLFEYFSETQRNKGNFPGRFSGRQFSNSRSEMNVSTLELGDSALYLCASSLAGPYEQYFGPGTRLTVT.

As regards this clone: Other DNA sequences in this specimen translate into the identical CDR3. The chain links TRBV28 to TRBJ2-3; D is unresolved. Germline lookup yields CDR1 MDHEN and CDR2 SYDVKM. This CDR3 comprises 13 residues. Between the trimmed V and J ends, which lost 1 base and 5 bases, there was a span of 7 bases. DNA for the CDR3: TGTGCCAGCAGTTTATCCGGACGAGATACGCAGTATTTT. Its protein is CASSLSGRDTQYF.

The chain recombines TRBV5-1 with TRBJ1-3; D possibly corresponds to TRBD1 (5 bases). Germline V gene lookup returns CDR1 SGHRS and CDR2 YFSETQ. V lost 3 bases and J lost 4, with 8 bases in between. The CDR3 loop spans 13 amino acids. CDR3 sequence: CASSSGHGNTIYF. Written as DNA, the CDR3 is TGCGCCAGCAGCTCCGGACACGGAAACACCATATATTTT.

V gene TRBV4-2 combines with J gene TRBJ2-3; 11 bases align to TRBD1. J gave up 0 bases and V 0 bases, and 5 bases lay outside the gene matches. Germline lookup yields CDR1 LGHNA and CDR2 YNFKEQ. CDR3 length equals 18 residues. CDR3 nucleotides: TGTGCCAGCAGCCAAGATGCGGGGACAGGGGGAAGCACAGATACGCAGTATTTT. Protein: CASSQDAGTGGSTDTQYF.

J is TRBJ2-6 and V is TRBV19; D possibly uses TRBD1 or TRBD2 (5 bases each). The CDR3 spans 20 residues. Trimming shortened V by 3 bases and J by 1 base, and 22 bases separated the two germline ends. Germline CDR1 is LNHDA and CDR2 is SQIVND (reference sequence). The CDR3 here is CASSMGWGFHPRSGANVLTF. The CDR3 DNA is TGTGCCAGTAGTATGGGGTGGGGGTTCCACCCGAGGTCTGGGGCCAACGTCCTGACTTTC.

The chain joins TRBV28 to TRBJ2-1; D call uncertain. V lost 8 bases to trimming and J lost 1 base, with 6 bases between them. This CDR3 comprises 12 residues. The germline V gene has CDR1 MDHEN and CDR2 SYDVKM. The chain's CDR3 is CASSGSYNEQFF. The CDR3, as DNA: TGTGCCAGCTCTGGGTCCTACAATGAGCAGTTCTTC.

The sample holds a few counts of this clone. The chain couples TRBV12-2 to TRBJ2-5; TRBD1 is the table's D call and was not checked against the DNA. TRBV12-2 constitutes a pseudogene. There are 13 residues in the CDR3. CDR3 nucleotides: TGTGCAAGTCGCTTAGGGGGGCAGGACGTTCAGTACTTC. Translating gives CASRLGGQDVQYF.

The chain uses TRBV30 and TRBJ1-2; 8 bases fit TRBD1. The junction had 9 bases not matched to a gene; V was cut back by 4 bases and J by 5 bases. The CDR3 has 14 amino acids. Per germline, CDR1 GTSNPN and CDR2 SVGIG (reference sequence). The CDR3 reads CAWTGLGQDYGYTF. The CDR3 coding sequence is TGTGCCTGGACCGGGCTGGGACAGGATTATGGCTACACCTTC.

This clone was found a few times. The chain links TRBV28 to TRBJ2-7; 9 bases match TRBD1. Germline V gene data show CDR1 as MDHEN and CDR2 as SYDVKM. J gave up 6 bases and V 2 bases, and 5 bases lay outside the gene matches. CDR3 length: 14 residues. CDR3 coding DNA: TGTGCCAGCAGTTTAGATTACAGGGGGCGCGAGCAGTACTTC. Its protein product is CASSLDYRGREQYF. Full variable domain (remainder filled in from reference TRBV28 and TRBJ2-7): DVKVTQSSRYLVKRTGEKVFLECVQDMDHENMFWYRQDPGLGLRLIYFSYDVKMKEKGDIPEGYSVSREKKERFSLILESASTNQTSMYLCASSLDYRGREQYFGPGTRLTVT.

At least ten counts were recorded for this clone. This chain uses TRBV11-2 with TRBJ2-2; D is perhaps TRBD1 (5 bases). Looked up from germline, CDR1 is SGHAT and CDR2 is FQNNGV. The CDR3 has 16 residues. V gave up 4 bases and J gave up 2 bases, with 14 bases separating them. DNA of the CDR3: TGTGCCAGCAGCTCCGGGCCAGGGCCAAACACCGGGGAGCTGTTTTTT. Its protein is CASSSGPGPNTGELFF.

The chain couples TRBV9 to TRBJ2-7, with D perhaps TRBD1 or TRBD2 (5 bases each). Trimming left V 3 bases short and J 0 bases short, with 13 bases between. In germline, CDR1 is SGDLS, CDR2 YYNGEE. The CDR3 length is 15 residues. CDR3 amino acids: CASSGGATISYEQYF. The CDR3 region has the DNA TGTGCCAGCAGCGGAGGGGCTACCATCTCCTACGAGCAGTACTTC.